This T cell receptor (beta chain) is drawn from a study of STAT3 mutations in large granular lymphocyte leukemia. Notes on the study in general: Sampling intervals varied between patients and samples. Every T-LGLL patient had at least one immunodominant TCRbeta clonotype.

Here immunoSEQ multiplex PCR was the method, and the copy in TCRdb shows in-frame clones only, minus some. The data contain several thousand clones, 57% of them seen just once; the ten biggest clones take up approximately 76%. This clone turned up a few times. Its antigen remains unidentified. This sequence originates from a boy under 18 with T-cell large granular lymphocyte leukemia. Some clones in this sample may be carry-over from other donors' samples. The sequenced sample consisted of peripheral blood mononuclear cells.

The CDR3 DNA reads TGTGCCAGCACTCCCGCGGACAGCAACTCTGGAAACACCATATATTTT. Protein product: CASTPADSNSGNTIYF. This rearrangement joins TRBV27 to TRBJ1-3; possible D gene TRBD1, 6 bases. Germline CDR1 MNHEY, CDR2 SMNVEV (reference sequence). CDR3 length equals 16 residues. V lost 7 bases and J 0 bases, leaving 16 bases between the germline ends.